Each of the 23 T cell receptor beta chains below was sequenced from the same sample in a study of naive and memory T cell subsets. An equimolar mix of two oligonucleotides served as the beta constant-region primer for TRBC1 and TRBC2. In TCRdb, the UMI-ligation and nested PCR reads were re-called with MiXCR into one record per CDR3 protein. This sample has tens of thousands of distinct CDR3 sequences, with approximately 12% found just once. Sequencing used effector memory CD4+ T cells from blood. Subset noted: effector memory, CD45RA- CD27-. These receptors were taken from a human donor in good health.

The V gene is TRBV20-1, the J gene TRBJ2-1; tentative D call: TRBD1 (7 bases). V was trimmed by 0 bases and J by 4 bases, leaving 19 bases between them. Germline V gene sequence: CDR1 DFQATT, CDR2 SNEGSKA (reference sequence). CDR3 length: 17 amino acids. The CDR3 DNA sequence: TGCAGTGCTAGAGATTTTGGAGGGGGCAACCTTTACAATGAGCAGTTCTTC. Protein sequence: CSARDFGGGNLYNEQFF.

This chain joins TRBV3-1 and TRBJ1-5; D is unclear. Germline values: CDR1 LGHDT, CDR2 YNNKEL (reference sequence). CDR3 length equals 13 residues. Trimming took off 0 bases at V and 6 bases at J, with 6 bases between the two ends. CDR3 sequence reads: CASSQDRFQPQHF. The CDR3 coding sequence is TGTGCCAGCAGCCAAGACCGATTTCAGCCCCAGCATTTT.

This clonotype was seen a few times. The rearrangement uses TRBV7-8 and TRBJ1-5, with D perhaps matching TRBD1 (5 bases). The CDR3 length is 16 residues. The germline CDR1 and CDR2 sequences are SGHVS and FQNEAQ. V shed 3 bases and J shed 0 bases, with 12 bases lying between them. The CDR3 region is CASSLNVGTSNQPQHF. CDR3 coding DNA: TGTGCCAGCAGCTTGAATGTAGGGACTAGCAATCAGCCCCAGCATTTT.

V gene TRBV5-6 combines with J gene TRBJ1-5; D is unresolved. The CDR3 runs 16 residues. The V and J ends lost 0 bases and 6 bases respectively, with 16 bases between them. Germline V gene lookup returns CDR1 SGHDT and CDR2 YYEEEE. In nucleotides, the CDR3 is TGTGCCAGCAGCTTGGGTCCACGTGGATCCCTTCAGCCCCAGCATTTT. Translation gives CASSLGPRGSLQPQHF.

This clonotype has just a few counts. CDR3 nucleotide sequence: TGCAGTACCGAACCTCGCGACGGCGCAGATACGCAGTATTTT. It codes for CSTEPRDGADTQYF. The V and J genes are TRBV20-1 and TRBJ2-3; D is ambiguous. The V end lost 8 bases, the J end lost 4 bases, and 19 bases lay between the germline ends. Per germline, CDR1 DFQATT and CDR2 SNEGSKA (reference sequence). The CDR3 is 14 residues long.

This clonotype was recorded a few times. This chain's CDR3 is CASSTSGEETQYF. Here the CDR3 DNA reads TGTGCCAGCAGTACTAGCGGAGAAGAGACCCAGTACTTC. The chain joins TRBV27 to TRBJ2-5; 8 bases map to TRBD2. The CDR3 is 13 residues long. Germline-derived CDR1 and CDR2 are MNHEY and SMNVEV (reference sequence). V lost 5 bases to trimming and J lost 3 bases; unmatched junction nucleotides: 2.

A few counts support this clonotype. The CDR3 nucleotides are TGCAGTGAACTAGCGGGAGGACACGAGACCCAGTACTTC. Protein sequence: CSELAGGHETQYF. The V call is TRBV20-1, the J call TRBJ2-5; 12 nucleotides match TRBD2. CDR1 is DFQATT, CDR2 SNEGSKA, per germline (reference sequence). The CDR3 spans 13 residues. After removal of 7 bases from V and 5 bases from J, the junction contained 5 bases not matched to a gene.

This clonotype was recorded at least ten times. The chain recombines TRBV6-6 with TRBJ2-3; D gene uncertain. This CDR3 is built from 12 residues. Germline loops: CDR1 MNHNY, CDR2 SVGAGI (reference sequence). V lost 6 bases and J lost 6, with 10 bases in between. CDR3 nucleotide sequence: TGTGCCAGCAGCCTTGACTGGGATACGCAGTATTTT. It yields the protein CASSLDWDTQYF.

This clonotype was counted ten times or more. J is TRBJ2-3 and V is TRBV7-2, with D perhaps TRBD2 (6 bases). The CDR3 has 15 residues. The ends were cut back, 5 bases at V and 1 base at J, with 13 bases in the middle. CDR1 and CDR2 (germline): SGHTA, FQGNSA. The CDR3 DNA reads TGTGCCAGCAGCCTAAACACGGGAGGCACAGATACGCAGTATTTT. This sequence encodes CASSLNTGGTDTQYF.

The chain is built from TRBV30 and TRBJ2-7, with D possibly matching TRBD1 (5 bases). The CDR3 consists of 15 residues. CDR1 is GTSNPN and CDR2 is SVGIG in the germline V gene (reference sequence). V dropped 3 bases and J dropped 0 bases, with 15 bases sitting between them. CDR3 nucleotide sequence: TGTGCCTGGAGCCCAGGGTTCGACGGCTCCTACGAGCAGTACTTC. This translates into CAWSPGFDGSYEQYF.

The J gene is TRBJ1-2, the V gene TRBV12-3 or TRBV12-4; 11 nucleotides match TRBD1. V lost 6 bases to trimming and J lost 6 bases; unmatched junction nucleotides: 6. The length of the CDR3 is 14 residues. The CDR3 loop is CASSPQGQGDGYTF. CDR3 DNA: TGTGCCAGCAGCCCCCAGGGACAGGGGGATGGCTACACCTTC.

This clonotype was seen more than once but under ten times. The gene calls are TRBV15 and TRBJ1-3; the D is unclear. V was pared by 6 bases and J by 1 base, with 13 bases between. CDR1 and CDR2 from the germline V gene are LNHNV and YYDKDF (reference sequence). The CDR3 is 15 amino acids. CDR3 amino acids: CATSSSDSSGNTIYF. CDR3 DNA sequence: TGTGCCACCAGTTCGTCCGACTCATCTGGAAACACCATATATTTT.

This clonotype occurred many times. The chain employs TRBV6-5 and TRBJ1-2, with 8 bases aligning to TRBD1. The CDR3 sequence is 16 residues long. With V trimmed by 0 bases and J by 5 bases, 8 bases remained unmatched. Germline CDR1 is MNHEY and CDR2 is SVGAGI. DNA for the CDR3: TGTGCCAGCAGTTACTCGAAGGCAGGGGGCTTGTATGGCTACACCTTC. Encoded protein: CASSYSKAGGLYGYTF.

This clonotype has ten or more counts. The chain recombines TRBV24-1 with TRBJ2-5, with D uncertain. The germline V and J ends were trimmed by 0 bases and 5 bases, with 6 bases remaining between them. The CDR3 is made up of 13 amino acids. From germline, CDR1 is KGHDR and CDR2 SFDVKD. This CDR3 reads CATSDLRGETQYF. The CDR3 nucleotides are TGTGCCACCAGTGATTTGCGTGGGGAGACCCAGTACTTC.

This clonotype occurred many times. The chain joins TRBV14 to TRBJ2-1; TRBD2 matches 7 bases. V lost 1 base and J lost 6; bases outside the gene matches: 6. The germline gives CDR1 SGHDN, CDR2 FVKESK. The CDR3 totals 15 residues. DNA for the CDR3: TGTGCCAGCAGCCAAGTCGCGGGAGTTATCAATGAGCAGTTCTTC. Its translation is CASSQVAGVINEQFF.

In its sample, this clonotype was seen many times. V usage is TRBV7-9 and J usage is TRBJ1-2; no clear D gene. Germline V gene sequence: CDR1 SEHNR, CDR2 FQNEAQ (reference sequence). V shed 4 bases and J shed 8 bases, with 14 bases lying between them. The CDR3 runs 13 residues. The CDR3 DNA reads as TGTGCCAGCAGCTCCGGGGAACTACGGGGCTACACCTTC. It codes for CASSSGELRGYTF.

This clonotype has at least ten counts. The chain recombines TRBV2 with TRBJ2-7, with 9 positions matching TRBD1. The V and J ends lost 8 bases and 3 bases, in that order; junction bases with no gene match: 11. Germline V CDR1 and CDR2: SNHLY, FYNNEI. This CDR3 is 15 amino acids long. DNA for the CDR3: TGTGCCAGCTTGGGCACCGGGACAGGGATCTACGAGCAGTACTTC. Its protein is CASLGTGTGIYEQYF.

In its sample, this clonotype was seen a few times. V usage is TRBV4-3 and J usage is TRBJ2-7, with 9 bases aligning to TRBD2. The CDR3 is 17 residues long. CDR1 LGHNA and CDR2 YSLEER come from the germline V gene. Losses at the gene ends were 1 base for V and 1 base for J; bases not matched to a gene: 8. The CDR3 is CASSQVTLAGRSYEQYF. CDR3 nucleotide sequence: TGCGCCAGCAGCCAAGTTACCCTAGCGGGACGATCCTACGAGCAGTACTTC.

This chain uses TRBV10-2 with TRBJ1-2; possibly TRBD1 for D (6 bases). Trimming removed 4 bases at V and 6 bases at J, with 15 bases between. The length of the CDR3 is 14 residues. The germline gives CDR1 WSHSY, CDR2 SAAADI. The CDR3 loop is CASSAMTGRNGYTF. CDR3 nucleotide sequence: TGCGCCAGCAGTGCGATGACAGGTCGTAATGGCTACACCTTC.

As regards this clonotype: Given a much more abundant clone one base away, this may be a read error. The CDR3 reads CASSQGGGVNNEQFF. The CDR3 nucleotides are TGCGCCAGCAGCCAAGGCGGCGGGGTCAACAATGAGCAGTTCTTC. The gene calls are TRBV4-1 and TRBJ2-1; TRBD2 might be the D (6 bases). Trimming took 1 base from V and 5 from J, leaving 12 bases between them. The CDR3 covers 15 residues. CDR1 MGHRA and CDR2 YSYEKL come from the germline V gene.

This chain joins TRBV7-8 and TRBJ2-1; D gene ambiguous. V shed 3 bases and J shed 0 bases, with 12 bases lying between them. CDR1 SGHVS and CDR2 FQNEAQ come from the germline V gene. There are 16 residues in the CDR3. DNA of the CDR3: TGTGCCAGCAGCTTGTCCCCCCAGAGCTCCTACAATGAGCAGTTCTTC. Translating gives CASSLSPQSSYNEQFF.

This clonotype was counted only a few times. The chain links TRBV10-2 to TRBJ1-4, with 8 nucleotides matching TRBD1. The CDR3 has 15 residues. Trimming removed 6 bases from V and 2 bases from J; junction bases left unmatched: 5. Germline V gene data show CDR1 as WSHSY and CDR2 as SAAADI. CDR3 DNA sequence: TGCGCCAGCAGCGACAGGGGAAGCACTAATGAAAAACTGTTTTTT. Protein product: CASSDRGSTNEKLFF.

This clonotype was seen ten or more times. This sequence joins TRBV18 and TRBJ2-7, with a tentative D call TRBD2 (5 bases). The germline V gene encodes CDR1 KGHSH and CDR2 LQKENI. Trimming shortened V by 8 bases and J by 5 bases, and 19 bases separated the two germline ends. This CDR3 has 14 amino acids. CDR3 region: CASAELGSRDEQYF. The CDR3 bases are TGTGCCAGCGCGGAGTTGGGGAGCCGGGACGAGCAGTACTTC. Looking up the rest from reference TRBV18 and TRBJ2-7 gives the full variable domain: NAGVMQNPRHLVRRRGQEARLRCSPMKGHSHVYWYRQLPEEGLKFMVYLQKENIIDESGMPKERFSAEFPKEGPSILRIQQVVRGDSAAYFCASAELGSRDEQYFGPGTRLTVT.